These 19 T cell receptor beta chains share one sample of origin, sequenced in a study of blood T cell repertoires in COVID-19. Assay used: immunoSEQ multiplex PCR; TCRdb lists only in-frame clones, some missing. The table records roughly 140,000 clones, about 86% of them present only once. Sequencing used peripheral blood. The receptors here all came from an older man with acute or convalescent COVID-19.

The chain joins TRBV29-1 to TRBJ2-7; 9 positions match TRBD1. The V gene's germline CDR1 is SQVTM and CDR2 ANQGSEA. With 7 bases clipped from V and 0 bases from J, the junction kept 10 bases outside the gene matches. This CDR3 region has 15 residues. CDR3 bases: TGCAGCGCCCGGTCGGGACAGGGAAGCTCCTACGAGCAGTACTTC. This gives the protein CSARSGQGSSYEQYF.

CDR3 loop: CASSLAPGGGYTF. In DNA form, the CDR3 reads TGTGCCAGCAGCTTAGCGCCAGGTGGTGGCTACACCTTC. The rearrangement uses TRBV7-2 and TRBJ1-2; D gene unclear. This CDR3 is 13 amino acids long. The V gene lost 0 bases and the J gene lost 7 bases, with 9 bases spanning the gap. Germline V gene data show CDR1 as SGHTA and CDR2 as FQGNSA.

The chain joins TRBV5-6 to TRBJ2-2, with D unresolved. Trimming removed 0 bases at V and 0 bases at J, with 9 bases between. This CDR3 has 16 residues. Germline-derived CDR1 and CDR2 are SGHDT and YYEEEE. The CDR3 DNA is TGTGCCAGCAGCTTGGCTGGCGGTCCGAACACCGGGGAGCTGTTTTTT. Translating gives CASSLAGGPNTGELFF.

V gene TRBV19 combines with J gene TRBJ2-7, with D perhaps TRBD1 (6 bases). Germline CDR1 is LNHDA and CDR2 is SQIVND (reference sequence). CDR3 length: 13 amino acids. Trimming removed 3 bases at V and 5 bases at J, with 11 bases between. The CDR3 region is CASSIRTANEQYF. In DNA, the CDR3 is TGTGCCAGTAGTATCCGGACAGCGAACGAGCAGTACTTC.

The chain carries TRBV7-8 and TRBJ2-1; TRBD2 matches 9 bases. In germline, CDR1 is SGHVS, CDR2 FQNEAQ. The CDR3 is 13 residues long. J lost 6 bases, V lost 5 bases, and 2 bases had no gene match. The CDR3 here is CASSVTSGNEQFF. DNA of the CDR3: TGTGCCAGCAGCGTGACTAGCGGCAATGAGCAGTTCTTC.

In this sample, this clone turned up once. V is TRBV19 and J is TRBJ2-5, with 10 bases fitting TRBD1. V was clipped by 7 bases and J by 2 bases; unmatched bases: 4. Germline CDR1 LNHDA, CDR2 SQIVND (reference sequence). The CDR3 is 14 residues long. The CDR3 loop is CASNRDRGQETQYF. The CDR3, as DNA: TGTGCCAGTAACCGGGACAGGGGACAAGAGACCCAGTACTTC.

This chain uses TRBV11-2 with TRBJ2-7; 10 bases agree with TRBD1. This CDR3 spans 15 amino acids. Germline CDR1 SGHAT, CDR2 FQNNGV. The junction had 8 bases not matched to a gene; V was cut back by 0 bases and J by 9 bases. CDR3 in DNA: TGTGCCAGCAGCTTAGAACCGGGACAGGGGATCGCGCAGTACTTC. It yields the protein CASSLEPGQGIAQYF.

The chain links TRBV25-1 to TRBJ2-3; 11 bases fit TRBD2. This CDR3 comprises 15 residues. The V gene's germline CDR1 is MGHDK and CDR2 SYGVNS. Germline trimming cut 6 bases from V and 6 bases from J; bases unmatched to any gene: 8. The CDR3 DNA reads TGTGCCAGCAGGCCGACTAGCGGGGTTCAGGATACGCAGTATTTT. The encoded protein is CASRPTSGVQDTQYF.

The chain links TRBV7-2 to TRBJ2-7, with TRBD2 matching 8 bases. The CDR3 contains 17 residues. Germline CDR1 and CDR2: SGHTA and FQGNSA. V dropped 5 bases and J dropped 5; count of bases not matched to a gene: 17. The CDR3 is CASSPIFAGGPLNEQYF. CDR3 in DNA: TGTGCCAGCAGCCCCATTTTTGCGGGAGGTCCTTTGAACGAGCAGTACTTC. The whole variable domain, remainder taken from reference TRBV7-2 and TRBJ2-7, is GAGVSQSPSNKVTEKGKDVELRCDPISGHTALYWYRQSLGQGLEFLIYFQGNSAPDKSGLPSDRFSAERTGGSVSTLTIQRTQQEDSAVYLCASSPIFAGGPLNEQYFGPGTRLTVT.

The CDR3 protein is CASSLADSSYEQYF. CDR3 nucleotides: TGCGCCAGCAGCTTGGCCGACAGCTCCTACGAGCAGTACTTC. This chain uses TRBV5-1 with TRBJ2-7; TRBD1 might be the D (5 bases). Germline V gene data show CDR1 as SGHRS and CDR2 as YFSETQ. The V end was cut by 0 bases, the J end by 0 bases, with 7 bases between. The CDR3 has 14 amino acids.

The genes are TRBV5-1 and TRBJ1-2; TRBD1 might be the D (5 bases). Trimming left V 1 base short and J 4 bases short, with 11 bases between. The CDR3 is made up of 14 amino acids. Germline CDR1 is SGHRS and CDR2 is YFSETQ. The CDR3 loop is CASSLPLGAYGYTF. CDR3 in DNA: TGCGCCAGCAGCTTGCCCCTAGGGGCCTATGGCTACACCTTC.

The chain carries TRBV19 and TRBJ2-7; 12 nucleotides match TRBD2. V was pared by 5 bases and J by 2 bases, with 7 bases of the junction left unmatched. Per the germline V gene, CDR1 is LNHDA and CDR2 is SQIVND (reference sequence). This CDR3 is 16 amino acids long. In nucleotides, the CDR3 is TGTGCCAGTAGTGGAACTAGCGGGGGGACCGCCTACGAGCAGTACTTC. Its protein is CASSGTSGGTAYEQYF.

This clone was counted once. This rearrangement joins TRBV29-1 to TRBJ2-1, with 7 bases lining up with TRBD2. The ends lost 4 bases at V and 6 bases at J; junction bases unmatched: 9. Germline CDR1 reads SQVTM; CDR2 reads ANQGSEA. This CDR3 spans 14 amino acids. The CDR3 nucleotides are TGCAGCGTTGCCCGCAGACTAGCAGGCAATGAGCAGTTCTTC. Translated: CSVARRLAGNEQFF.

The J gene is TRBJ2-7, the V gene TRBV6-2 or TRBV6-3, with TRBD2 matching over 7 bases. CDR3 length: 13 amino acids. After removal of 5 bases from V and 5 bases from J, the junction contained 6 bases not matched to a gene. CDR1 is MNHEY and CDR2 is SVGEGT in the germline V gene. In DNA, the CDR3 is TGTGCCAGCAGTAGCGGGGTCTCGGACGAGCAGTACTTC. Residues: CASSSGVSDEQYF.

This clone was counted a few times. This chain uses TRBV4-3 with TRBJ2-1, with TRBD2 matching over 11 bases. V lost 0 bases to trimming and J lost 3 bases; unmatched junction nucleotides: 10. The CDR3 extends over 19 amino acids. CDR1 is LGHNA, CDR2 YSLEER, per germline. In DNA, the CDR3 is TGCGCCAGCAGCCAAGAGGGACTAGCGGTTCGAAGCCTCTACAATGAGCAGTTCTTC. Translating it yields CASSQEGLAVRSLYNEQFF.

The chain carries TRBV27 and TRBJ1-5; 9 positions agree with TRBD1. V lost 4 bases and J lost 1; bases outside the gene matches: 2. CDR3 length equals 15 residues. Germline CDR1 is MNHEY and CDR2 is SMNVEV (reference sequence). In DNA form, the CDR3 reads TGTGCCAGCAGTTCGGACAGGGGAAGCAATCAGCCCCAGCATTTT. The encoded protein is CASSSDRGSNQPQHF.

The gene calls are TRBV15 and TRBJ1-2; TRBD1 is a possible D gene (6 bases). CDR3 size: 15 residues. Germline V gene data show CDR1 as LNHNV and CDR2 as YYDKDF (reference sequence). The germline V and J ends were trimmed by 2 bases and 7 bases, with 17 bases remaining between them. The CDR3 region has the DNA TGTGCCACCAGCAGACCGGGGGGGGGCGCGGGTGGCTACACCTTC. Residues: CATSRPGGGAGGYTF.

This chain links TRBV21-1 with TRBJ1-6; TRBD1, as called in the table, went unchecked against the DNA. TRBV21-1 is shown as a pseudogene. CDR3 length: 17 residues. DNA of the CDR3: TGTGCCAGCAGCAAACTGAGACAGGTAAACTATAATTCACCCCTCCACTTT. Protein sequence: CASSKLRQVNYNSPLHF.

The chain carries TRBV19 and TRBJ2-1, with D perhaps TRBD1 (6 bases). The CDR3 totals 15 residues. Trimming removed 4 bases at V and 6 bases at J, with 16 bases between. CDR1 is LNHDA and CDR2 is SQIVND in the germline V gene (reference sequence). CDR3: CASSKEDRLTNEQFF. The DNA for the CDR3 is TGTGCCAGTAGTAAAGAGGACAGACTGACCAATGAGCAGTTCTTC.